The sequence of this T cell receptor (beta chain) was determined in a study of patients and donors after allogeneic stem cell transplantation. The CDR3 has 15 amino acids. Germline V gives CDR1 SSHAT, CDR2 FNYEAQ (reference sequence). The trim removed 1 base at V and 7 bases at J, leaving 7 bases unmatched. Each CDR3 protein is one row after TCRdb ran MiXCR on the RT-PCR reads. The table has roughly 230,000 distinct CDR3 sequences, over 12% seen once. The V call is TRBV7-7, the J call TRBJ2-1, with 7 bases identical to TRBD2. The sequencing input was blood, either unsorted or a sorted T cell fraction (not recorded which). This sequence was found in a human donor who was either an allogeneic HSCT recipient or a stem cell or donor lymphocyte infusion donor (not recorded which). It is not recorded whose cells these are; they may come from a transplant donor. CDR3 sequence reads: CASSLGAGAENEQFF. As DNA, the CDR3 is TGTGCCAGCAGCTTAGGTGCGGGAGCGGAAAATGAGCAGTTCTTC.